The 16 T cell receptor beta chains in this list originate from one sample, sequenced in a study of identical twins (TCRdb year 2016). Libraries were built with 5' RACE. TCRdb shows the sequencer as Illumina HiSeq 2000. TCRdb applied fastp at Q25 and MiXCR to the public reads, then kept only in-frame beta chains. Each CDR3 protein appears once, grouped with its most common genes and DNA. A total of 570,000 or so distinct CDR3 sequences appear in this sample, more than 9% of them only once. The ten largest clonotypes hold 2.5% to 3.5% of the sample. The data also belong to a second study, concerning yellow fever vaccine responses in identical twins.

Sequenced input: PBMCs. All receptors come from a woman in her late teens or twenties in good health.

The gene calls are TRBV14 and TRBJ2-5, with a possible D match to TRBD1 (5 bases). The CDR3 is 16 residues long. CDR1 SGHDN and CDR2 FVKESK come from the germline V gene. V was cut by 2 bases and J by 0 bases, with 13 bases left in between. This chain's CDR3 is CASSQWGSKYQETQYF. As DNA, the CDR3 is TGTGCCAGCAGCCAATGGGGCAGCAAGTACCAAGAGACCCAGTACTTC.

At least ten counts were recorded for this clonotype. This chain uses TRBV5-1 with TRBJ2-7; 7 bases line up with TRBD1. CDR1 and CDR2 (germline): SGHRS, YFSETQ. The CDR3 is made up of 15 amino acids. The J segment lost 5 bases and the V segment lost 0 bases, leaving 8 bases of the junction unmatched. The DNA for the CDR3 is TGCGCCAGCAGCTTGGTTACAGGGGCCGGCGACGAGCAGTACTTC. Its translation is CASSLVTGAGDEQYF.

The chain couples TRBV9 to TRBJ2-3; 7 positions match TRBD2. Germline CDR1 reads SGDLS; CDR2 reads YYNGEE. CDR3 length: 16 amino acids. V was pared by 0 bases and J by 0 bases, with 4 bases of the junction left unmatched. The CDR3 coding sequence is TGTGCCAGCAGCGTAGAGGGCGGGAGTAGCACAGATACGCAGTATTTT. The encoded protein is CASSVEGGSSTDTQYF.

In its sample, this clonotype was seen a few times. The chain combines TRBV5-1 with TRBJ1-2; 9 nucleotides align to TRBD1. J gave up 8 bases and V 4 bases, and 6 bases lay outside the gene matches. CDR1 and CDR2 (germline): SGHRS, YFSETQ. The CDR3 contains 13 residues. The CDR3 bases are TGCGCCAGCAGCGAAGGGACAGGGCTAGGCTACACCTTC. Its protein is CASSEGTGLGYTF. Using reference TRBV5-1 and TRBJ1-2 for the parts outside the CDR3, the full variable domain is KAGVTQTPRYLIKTRGQQVTLSCSPISGHRSVSWYQQTPGQGLQFLFEYFSETQRNKGNFPGRFSGRQFSNSRSEMNVSTLELGDSALYLCASSEGTGLGYTFGSGTRLTVV.

The table lists this clonotype with many counts. V and J are TRBV24-1 and TRBJ2-1; perhaps TRBD2 as D (5 bases). CDR1 is KGHDR, CDR2 SFDVKD, per germline. The CDR3 spans 15 residues. V was cut by 5 bases and J by 7 bases, with 17 bases left in between. The CDR3 nucleotides are TGTGCCACCAGTGGCGCGGGCGGCAAGGGTAATGAGCAGTTCTTC. Its translation is CATSGAGGKGNEQFF.

There are many counts of this clonotype. This chain links TRBV4-3 with TRBJ2-7; 9 nucleotides match TRBD1. Trimming removed 6 bases from V and 2 bases from J; junction bases left unmatched: 5. The CDR3 contains 14 residues. Germline V gene sequence: CDR1 LGHNA, CDR2 YSLEER. In DNA, the CDR3 is TGCGCCAGCAGTCGGGACAGGGTAACCTACGAGCAGTACTTC. Its translation: CASSRDRVTYEQYF.

This clonotype was detected only a few times. The gene calls are TRBV2 and TRBJ2-7, with a weak D call TRBD2 (5 bases). The CDR3 is made up of 14 amino acids. Trimming stripped 3 bases from V and 3 bases from J, with 12 bases between. Germline CDR1 is SNHLY and CDR2 is FYNNEI. The CDR3 coding sequence is TGTGCCAGCAGTGACTGGCCGGGAAACTACGAGCAGTACTTC. Encoded protein: CASSDWPGNYEQYF.

The chain is built from TRBV6-1 and TRBJ2-3; D is perhaps TRBD1 (6 bases). V lost 6 bases to trimming and J lost 6 bases, with 13 bases between them. The CDR3 is 13 residues long. Germline CDR1 MNHNS, CDR2 SASEGT. The CDR3 bases are TGTGCCAGCAGGCGTACAGGGTCCGATACGCAGTATTTT. Its protein is CASRRTGSDTQYF.

This clonotype has only a few counts. The J gene is TRBJ2-7, the V gene TRBV24-1; 8 bases line up with TRBD1. The junction had 6 bases not matched to a gene; V was cut back by 9 bases and J by 6 bases. The CDR3 consists of 12 residues. Germline V gene data show CDR1 as KGHDR and CDR2 as SFDVKD. CDR3 in amino acids: CATGDRLGEQYF. CDR3 in DNA: TGTGCCACCGGGGACAGGTTAGGCGAGCAGTACTTC.

This clonotype was counted at least ten times. This sequence joins TRBV29-1 and TRBJ2-7; 12 nucleotides line up with TRBD2. CDR1 is SQVTM, CDR2 ANQGSEA, per germline. The ends lost 7 bases at V and 7 bases at J; junction bases unmatched: 26. The length of the CDR3 is 19 residues. CDR3 DNA: TGCAGCGGGGTGCCTCGGACTAGCGGGACGAGGCCGACCGGTCGAGAGCAGTACTTC. Translating it yields CSGVPRTSGTRPTGREQYF.

This chain uses TRBV10-2 with TRBJ1-3; no firm D call. V was shortened by 0 bases and J by 2 bases, with 5 bases between the two germline ends. The germline CDR1 and CDR2 sequences are WSHSY and SAAADI. The CDR3 is 14 residues long. CDR3 sequence: CASSESGAGNTIYF. Written as DNA, the CDR3 is TGCGCCAGCAGTGAGTCCGGGGCTGGAAACACCATATATTTT.

Notes on this clonotype: Being one base from a much bigger clone, this may be a read error. This chain joins TRBV7-9 and TRBJ2-3; D gene ambiguous. The CDR3 extends over 12 amino acids. Germline CDR1 and CDR2: SEHNR and FQNEAQ (reference sequence). The CDR3 loop reads CASGFVTDTQYF. CDR3 in DNA: TGTGCCAGCGGCTTCGTGACAGATACGCAGTATTTT.

V gene TRBV12-3 or TRBV12-4 combines with J gene TRBJ2-5; D ambiguous. V shed 2 bases and J shed 2 bases, with 9 bases lying between them. The CDR3 has 14 amino acids. CDR3 in DNA: TGTGCCAGCAGTTTATGGCAGACTCAAGAGACCCAGTACTTC. This sequence encodes CASSLWQTQETQYF.

The J gene is TRBJ2-3, the V gene TRBV18; D remains ambiguous. CDR1 and CDR2 from the germline V gene are KGHSH and LQKENI. The CDR3 runs to 14 residues. V lost 0 bases and J 4 bases, leaving 8 bases between the germline ends. CDR3 coding DNA: TGTGCCAGCTCACCACCGGGTCGGGCAGATACGCAGTATTTT. Translated: CASSPPGRADTQYF.

The table lists this clonotype with many counts. This sequence joins TRBV6-2 or TRBV6-3 and TRBJ2-3; D unresolved. The CDR3 has 12 amino acids. V gave up 3 bases and J gave up 6 bases, with 7 bases separating them. The germline V gene has CDR1 MNHEY and CDR2 SVGEGT. The CDR3 protein is CASSYRSDTQYF. The CDR3, as DNA: TGTGCCAGCAGTTATCGGTCTGATACGCAGTATTTT.

This clonotype was seen ten or more times. The V gene is TRBV29-1, the J gene TRBJ2-3; D may be TRBD2 (5 bases). The CDR3 sequence is 15 residues long. V lost 7 bases, J lost 2 bases, and 19 bases lay in between. The germline gives CDR1 SQVTM, CDR2 ANQGSEA. The CDR3 region is CSAETGLADTDTQYF. The CDR3, as DNA: TGCAGCGCCGAAACCGGACTCGCTGACACAGATACGCAGTATTTT.